Following are 32 T cell receptor beta chains from one sample sequenced in a study of blood T cells in healthy people across ages (dated by TCRdb to between 2014 and 2017). To prepare the library, 5' RACE was applied. These reads were obtained on an Illumina HiSeq 2500. The second PCR ran for about 6 to 11 cycles and used a J-beta primer mix along with a sample-barcoded 5' primer. The public reads were reprocessed in TCRdb via fastp at Q25 and MiXCR, keeping in-frame beta chains. Entries that share a CDR3 protein sequence are merged under the most common genes and DNA. The sample has around 800,000 distinct CDR3 sequences on record, about 48% of them singletons. Around 41% of the sample is in the top ten clones. The sequencing input was blood. These receptors were obtained from a man older than 75 in good health.

The sample holds a few counts of this clonotype. CDR3 coding DNA: TGTGCCAGCAGCCACAATCCGAGGGGCTACACCTTC. This encodes CASSHNPRGYTF. This sequence joins TRBV16 and TRBJ1-2; D gene unclear. CDR1 is KGHSY, CDR2 FQNENV, per germline. The CDR3 is 12 residues long. Trimming took 3 bases from V and 8 from J, leaving 10 bases between them.

This clonotype was seen more than once but under ten times. This chain uses TRBV3-1 with TRBJ1-1; no reliable D call. Looked up from germline, CDR1 is LGHDT and CDR2 is YNNKEL (reference sequence). The CDR3 runs to 13 residues. The ends were cut back, 2 bases at V and 2 bases at J, with 6 bases in the middle. The CDR3 DNA reads TGTGCCAGCAGCCAAAGGGAAAACACTGAAGCTTTCTTT. Amino acid sequence: CASSQRENTEAFF.

This clonotype was counted only a few times. The genes are TRBV5-1 and TRBJ2-1; D is unresolved. The CDR3 is 15 amino acids. The germline V gene has CDR1 SGHRS and CDR2 YFSETQ. The germline V and J ends were trimmed by 1 base and 2 bases, with 10 bases remaining between them. CDR3 amino acids: CASSLSTDPYNEQFF. The DNA for the CDR3 is TGCGCCAGCAGCTTGAGCACTGACCCCTACAATGAGCAGTTCTTC.

The gene calls are TRBV9 and TRBJ1-1, with a tentative D call TRBD1 (6 bases). The germline V gene encodes CDR1 SGDLS and CDR2 YYNGEE. This CDR3 contains 15 residues. The V end was cut by 0 bases, the J end by 1 base, with 10 bases between. CDR3 residues: CASSVGSRGNTEAFF. The DNA of the CDR3 is TGTGCCAGCAGCGTAGGGAGCAGGGGGAACACTGAAGCTTTCTTT. The full variable domain, rest sourced from reference TRBV9 and TRBJ1-1, is DSGVTQTPKHLITATGQRVTLRCSPRSGDLSVYWYQQSLDQGLQFLIQYYNGEERAKGNILERFSAQQFPDLHSELNLSSLELGDSALYFCASSVGSRGNTEAFFGQGTRLTVV.

The chain carries TRBV4-1 and TRBJ2-7; 10 nucleotides match TRBD2. Trimming took 4 bases from V and 5 from J; bases not matched to a gene: 8. Germline V gene lookup returns CDR1 MGHRA and CDR2 YSYEKL. This CDR3 has 15 amino acids. The CDR3 DNA reads TGCGCCAGCAGCCCTGACTGGAGCGGGAGGGACGAGCAGTACTTC. It specifies CASSPDWSGRDEQYF.

This clonotype was picked up one time. This chain joins TRBV28 and TRBJ2-3; 11 nucleotides agree with TRBD2. There are 21 residues in the CDR3. V gave up 1 base and J gave up 4 bases; unmatched junction bases: 19. Germline lookup yields CDR1 MDHEN and CDR2 SYDVKM. CDR3 in amino acids: CASSLSLLAGVNGRWSDTQYF. In nucleotides, the CDR3 is TGTGCCAGCAGTTTATCGTTACTAGCGGGAGTTAATGGGCGGTGGTCAGATACGCAGTATTTT.

The sample holds a few counts of this clonotype. This chain uses TRBV21-1 with TRBJ2-7; TRBD1, the table's D call, lacks a check against the DNA. TRBV21-1 is tagged as a pseudogene. The CDR3 extends over 18 amino acids. The CDR3, as DNA: TGTGCCAGCTCAGTGAAGTTTTTCGGGACAGGGTTCTCCTACGAGCAGTACTTC. Translated, it gives CASSVKFFGTGFSYEQYF.

The gene calls are TRBV9 and TRBJ2-7; 8 positions agree with TRBD2. CDR1 and CDR2 from the germline V gene are SGDLS and YYNGEE. V was clipped by 0 bases and J by 10 bases; unmatched bases: 12. The length of the CDR3 is 15 residues. CDR3 amino acids: CASSVGVSGVVTQYF. The CDR3 region has the DNA TGTGCCAGCAGCGTAGGGGTTAGCGGGGTCGTCACCCAGTACTTC.

In its sample, this clonotype was seen a few times. The chain employs TRBV2 and TRBJ2-3, with D possibly matching TRBD1 (5 bases). Between the trimmed V and J ends, which lost 4 bases and 6 bases, there was a span of 17 bases. This CDR3 comprises 15 residues. CDR1 is SNHLY and CDR2 is FYNNEI in the germline V gene. The CDR3 protein is CASSGGDGVVDTQYF. CDR3 DNA: TGTGCCAGCAGTGGGGGCGACGGAGTAGTCGATACGCAGTATTTT.

The chain links TRBV12-3 or TRBV12-4 to TRBJ2-4; 8 bases map to TRBD1. TRBJ2-7 explains the end of the DNA better; the J call may be wrong. The CDR3 is 14 residues long. The CDR3 region has the DNA TGTGCCAGCAGTTTTGGACAGGGAAGGAACGAGCAGTACTTC. The encoded protein is CASSFGQGRNEQYF.

The genes are TRBV2 and TRBJ2-7; TRBD1 aligns across 9 bases. CDR1 is SNHLY and CDR2 is FYNNEI in the germline V gene. CDR3 length equals 15 residues. J was trimmed by 2 bases and V by 6 bases; bases with no gene match: 8. CDR3 nucleotide sequence: TGTGCCAGCAGAACCACAGGGGGCCACCCCTACGAGCAGTACTTC. Translated: CASRTTGGHPYEQYF.

The genes are TRBV6-1 and TRBJ1-2; D not certain. Between the trimmed V and J ends, which lost 0 bases and 5 bases, there was a span of 13 bases. Germline lookup yields CDR1 MNHNS and CDR2 SASEGT. CDR3 size: 15 residues. CDR3 nucleotides: TGTGCCAGCAGTGAAGCGGCCTTTGGAGGGTATGGCTACACCTTC. It codes for CASSEAAFGGYGYTF.

The chain joins TRBV19 to TRBJ2-7, with D unclear. CDR1 and CDR2 from the germline V gene are LNHDA and SQIVND (reference sequence). V shed 3 bases and J shed 2 bases, with 11 bases lying between them. There are 14 residues in the CDR3. The CDR3 sequence is CASSISSSTYEQYF. Written as DNA, the CDR3 is TGTGCCAGTAGTATCTCCAGCAGTACCTACGAGCAGTACTTC.

The V and J genes are TRBV27 and TRBJ2-7; TRBD2 matches 8 bases. Germline CDR1 is MNHEY and CDR2 is SMNVEV (reference sequence). The CDR3 length is 15 residues. After removal of 5 bases from V and 5 bases from J, the junction contained 11 bases not matched to a gene. CDR3 sequence: CASSPQAGASHEQYF. The CDR3 nucleotides read TGTGCCAGCAGTCCCCAAGCGGGAGCCTCTCACGAGCAGTACTTC.

The chain combines TRBV5-1 with TRBJ1-6, with TRBD1 matching over 9 bases. V shed 3 bases, J shed 9 bases, and the junction held 7 bases outside the gene matches. Germline V gene data show CDR1 as SGHRS and CDR2 as YFSETQ. The CDR3 loop spans 15 amino acids. This chain's CDR3 is CASSSAGTGSSPLHF. The CDR3 DNA follows: TGCGCCAGCAGCTCCGCCGGGACAGGGAGTTCACCCCTCCACTTT.

This chain connects TRBV16 to TRBJ1-5; no reliable D call. Deletions cut 5 bases from V and 5 bases from J, with 16 bases between. The CDR3 loop spans 15 amino acids. Germline-derived CDR1 and CDR2 are KGHSY and FQNENV. The CDR3 reads CASSVDPLGDQPQHF. CDR3 DNA sequence: TGTGCCAGCAGCGTTGATCCATTAGGAGATCAGCCCCAGCATTTT.

This chain's CDR3 is CASSAPGLAAQQYF. DNA of the CDR3: TGTGCCAGCAGTGCCCCGGGACTAGCGGCTCAGCAGTACTTC. The V call is TRBV12-3 or TRBV12-4, the J call TRBJ2-7; 11 nucleotides agree with TRBD2. Trimming removed 5 bases from V and 8 bases from J; junction bases left unmatched: 8. This CDR3 spans 14 amino acids.

The chain recombines TRBV7-8 with TRBJ2-5, with TRBD1 matching 8 bases. This CDR3 contains 17 residues. The germline CDR1 and CDR2 sequences are SGHVS and FQNEAQ. The ends lost 5 bases at V and 5 bases at J; junction bases unmatched: 16. Written as DNA, the CDR3 is TGTGCCAGCAGCCCTGGGCAGGGGGCGCAGTTTGTGGAGACCCAGTACTTC. Translation: CASSPGQGAQFVETQYF.

The genes are TRBV7-9 and TRBJ2-1, with D perhaps matching TRBD1 (5 bases). CDR1 and CDR2 (germline): SEHNR, FQNEAQ (reference sequence). Trimming took 5 bases from V and 4 from J, leaving 21 bases between them. The length of the CDR3 is 17 residues. CDR3 in amino acids: CASSPRGFARTYNEQFF. The CDR3 nucleotides read TGTGCCAGCAGCCCCCGAGGATTTGCGCGGACATACAATGAGCAGTTCTTC.

In its sample, this clonotype was seen many times. J is TRBJ1-1 and V is TRBV29-1; D call uncertain. The CDR3 sequence is 10 residues long. Germline V lookup: CDR1 SQVTM, CDR2 ANQGSEA. The germline V and J ends were trimmed by 7 bases and 1 base, with 4 bases remaining between them. The DNA of the CDR3 is TGCAGCGCGAAGAACACTGAAGCTTTCTTT. It specifies CSAKNTEAFF.

This clonotype was detected once. The chain combines TRBV29-1 with TRBJ2-3, with 10 bases matching TRBD2. Germline V gene lookup returns CDR1 SQVTM and CDR2 ANQGSEA. The CDR3 sequence is 12 residues long. V was pared by 7 bases and J by 8 bases, with 6 bases of the junction left unmatched. Here the CDR3 DNA reads TGCAGCGCCGGGACTAGCGTTGGTACGCAGTATTTT. Amino acid sequence: CSAGTSVGTQYF.

The chain employs TRBV3-1 and TRBJ2-7; 9 bases are a match to TRBD1. Trimming took 3 bases from V and 5 from J; bases not matched to a gene: 8. This CDR3 has 15 amino acids. Germline V gene lookup returns CDR1 LGHDT and CDR2 YNNKEL (reference sequence). DNA for the CDR3: TGTGCCAGCAGCCAGCAAGACAGGGGGAACGACGAGCAGTACTTC. As protein: CASSQQDRGNDEQYF.

This clonotype was seen only a few times. The V call is TRBV6-2 or TRBV6-3, the J call TRBJ1-2; D possibly corresponds to TRBD1 (6 bases). Germline CDR1 reads MNHEY; CDR2 reads SVGEGT. Between the trimmed V and J ends, which lost 0 bases and 8 bases, there was a span of 13 bases. The CDR3 consists of 14 residues. This chain's CDR3 is CASSYSGGTGGYTF. The CDR3 coding sequence is TGTGCCAGCAGTTACTCAGGGGGAACCGGCGGCTACACCTTC.

This clonotype appeared many times. V and J are TRBV5-1 and TRBJ2-5; no clear D gene. CDR1 is SGHRS, CDR2 YFSETQ, per germline. The CDR3 extends over 14 amino acids. Trimming pared 3 bases from V and 1 base from J, leaving 10 bases between. CDR3 amino acids: CASSSTGGQETQYF. Written as DNA, the CDR3 is TGCGCCAGCAGCTCCACGGGCGGCCAAGAGACCCAGTACTTC.

The genes are TRBV7-3 and TRBJ2-5; 10 bases fit TRBD2. The CDR3 is 16 amino acids. The V and J ends lost 2 bases and 11 bases, in that order; junction bases with no gene match: 14. Germline V CDR1 and CDR2: SGHTA, FQGTGA. CDR3 sequence reads: CASSLAELAGVNEQYF. CDR3 coding DNA: TGTGCCAGCAGCTTAGCGGAGCTAGCGGGAGTGAATGAGCAGTACTTC.

The genes are TRBV10-3 and TRBJ2-7; 9 bases map to TRBD1. CDR1 is ENHRY and CDR2 is SYGVKD in the germline V gene. The CDR3 runs 13 residues. V lost 8 bases to trimming and J lost 4 bases; unmatched junction nucleotides: 6. DNA for the CDR3: TGTGCCATCGGAGGGACAGGGCTATACGAGCAGTACTTC. As protein: CAIGGTGLYEQYF.

In DNA, the CDR3 is TGTGCCACCAGCAGAGGGACTATAGGGAGTTGGCCCTACGAGCAGTACTTC. Its translation is CATSRGTIGSWPYEQYF. This sequence joins TRBV15 and TRBJ2-7; TRBD2 is a possible D gene (6 bases). Trimming took off 1 base at V and 2 bases at J, with 18 bases between the two ends. There are 17 residues in the CDR3. Germline CDR1 LNHNV, CDR2 YYDKDF (reference sequence).

This clonotype was counted once. A read error is possible here, since a much larger clone lies one base away. The V gene is TRBV29-1, the J gene TRBJ2-7; 8 bases map to TRBD2. This CDR3 region has 11 residues. The V gene's germline CDR1 is SQVTM and CDR2 ANQGSEA. In DNA form, the CDR3 reads TGCAGTGGCCGGGGGGGGCACGAGCAGTACTTC. It yields the protein CSGRGGHEQYF.

In its sample, this clonotype was seen once. V and J are TRBV6-2 or TRBV6-3 and TRBJ2-7; 9 nucleotides align to TRBD2. Looked up from germline, CDR1 is MNHEY and CDR2 is SVGEGT. The V gene end was trimmed by 8 bases and the J gene end by 4 bases; junction bases not matched to a gene: 15. CDR3 length: 16 residues. CDR3 amino acids: CASGHLPGLAVYEQYF. As DNA, the CDR3 is TGTGCCAGCGGACACCTTCCGGGACTAGCTGTTTACGAGCAGTACTTC.

This chain links TRBV20-1 with TRBJ2-3, with TRBD1 matching 7 bases. Germline loops: CDR1 DFQATT, CDR2 SNEGSKA (reference sequence). The CDR3 totals 14 residues. V lost 1 base to trimming and J lost 14 bases; unmatched junction nucleotides: 15. This CDR3 reads CSARVDRTHRYAYF. CDR3 coding DNA: TGCAGTGCTAGAGTGGACAGGACGCACAGATACGCGTATTTT.

This clonotype showed up just a few times. The chain joins TRBV7-3 to TRBJ2-5, with D perhaps being TRBD1 or TRBD2 (5 bases each). Trimming removed 5 bases from V and 5 bases from J, with 12 bases in between. The germline gives CDR1 SGHTA, CDR2 FQGTGA. The CDR3 is 13 amino acids. The CDR3 DNA reads as TGTGCCAGCAGCCGGGGACCTGTGGAGACCCAGTACTTC. Amino acid sequence: CASSRGPVETQYF. The variable domain in full, completed from reference TRBV7-3 and TRBJ2-5, reads GAGVSQTPSNKVTEKGKYVELRCDPISGHTALYWYRQSLGQGPEFLIYFQGTGAADDSGLPNDRFFAVRPEGSVSTLKIQRTERGDSAVYLCASSRGPVETQYFGPGTRLLVL.

J is TRBJ1-6 and V is TRBV5-1; no clear D gene. V lost 4 bases to trimming and J lost 7 bases, with 18 bases between them. The CDR3 length is 16 residues. Germline CDR1 is SGHRS and CDR2 is YFSETQ. As DNA, the CDR3 is TGCGCCAGCAGCCCGAGGCCCACAGAGGAGAATTCACCCCTCCACTTT. The encoded protein is CASSPRPTEENSPLHF.